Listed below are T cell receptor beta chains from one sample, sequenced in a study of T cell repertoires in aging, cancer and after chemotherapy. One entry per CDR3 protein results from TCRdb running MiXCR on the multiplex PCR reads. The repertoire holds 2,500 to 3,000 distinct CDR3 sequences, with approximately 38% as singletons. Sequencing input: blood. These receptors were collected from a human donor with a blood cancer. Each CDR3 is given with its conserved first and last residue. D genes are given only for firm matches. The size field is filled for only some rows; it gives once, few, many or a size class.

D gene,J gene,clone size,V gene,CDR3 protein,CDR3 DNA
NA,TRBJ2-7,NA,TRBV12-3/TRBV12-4,CASSSARKALEQYF,TGTGCCAGCAGTTCAGCGAGGAAAGCTCTCGAGCAGTACTTC
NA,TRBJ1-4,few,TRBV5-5,CASSSQNLRTEKLFF,TGTGCCAGCAGCTCCCAGAACCTCCGGACCGAAAAACTGTTTTTT
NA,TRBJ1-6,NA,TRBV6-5,CAIRKAGSSSPLHF,TGTGCCATTAGGAAGGCAGGAAGCAGTTCACCCCTCCACTTT
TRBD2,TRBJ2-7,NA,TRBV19,CASSIDTGALAGGYEQYF,TGTGCCAGTAGTATAGACACCGGAGCACTAGCGGGAGGCTACGAGCAGTACTTC
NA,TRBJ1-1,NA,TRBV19,CASSIAQGRRTEAFF,TGTGCCAGTAGTATAGCCCAGGGTAGGCGGACTGAAGCTTTCTTT
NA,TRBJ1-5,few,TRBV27,CASSSRGSSNQPQHF,TGTGCCAGCAGTTCGCGGGGCTCTAGCAATCAGCCCCAGCATTTT
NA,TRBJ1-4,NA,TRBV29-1,CSVENKKLFF,TGCAGCGTTGAAAATAAAAAACTGTTTTTT
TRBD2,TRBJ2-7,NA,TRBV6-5,CASSYFRSGSIYEQYF,TGTGCCAGCAGTTACTTCCGGAGCGGGAGTATCTACGAGCAGTACTTC
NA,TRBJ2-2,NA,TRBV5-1,CASSLEPSTGELFF,TGCGCCAGCAGCTTGGAGCCCAGTACCGGGGAGCTGTTTTTT
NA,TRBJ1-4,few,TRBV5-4,CASSYGQASNEKLFF,TGTGCCAGCAGCTACGGGCAGGCCAGTAATGAAAAACTGTTTTTT
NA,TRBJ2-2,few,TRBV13,CASRRVSGELFF,TGCGCCAGCAGACGGGTGAGCGGGGAGCTGTTTTTT
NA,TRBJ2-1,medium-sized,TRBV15,CATSRDRTVVGSNEQFF,TGTGCCACCAGCAGAGATCGTACCGTTGTGGGGAGCAATGAGCAGTTCTTC
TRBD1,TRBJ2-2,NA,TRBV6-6,CASSFPDRAGELFF,TGTGCCAGCAGTTTTCCGGACAGGGCCGGGGAGCTGTTTTTT
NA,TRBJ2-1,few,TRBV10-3,CAISESINWATNEQFF,TGTGCCATCAGTGAGTCGATAAATTGGGCTACCAATGAGCAGTTCTTC
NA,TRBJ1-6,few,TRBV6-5,CASRLRTEGISPLHF,TGTGCCAGCAGATTGCGGACCGAGGGAATTTCACCCCTCCACTTT
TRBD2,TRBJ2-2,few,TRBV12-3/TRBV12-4,CASRRRGTSGSRAGELFF,TGTGCCAGCAGGAGGAGGGGGACTAGCGGGAGTAGGGCCGGGGAGCTGTTTTTT
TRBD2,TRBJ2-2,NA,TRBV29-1,CSTTGTSGINTGELFF,TGCAGCACAACCGGGACTAGCGGAATCAACACCGGGGAGCTGTTTTTT
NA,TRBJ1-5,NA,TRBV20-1,CSARLGSYQPQHF,TGCAGTGCTAGATTGGGGTCGTATCAGCCCCAGCATTTT
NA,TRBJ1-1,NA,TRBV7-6,CASSREMNTEAFF,TGTGCCAGCAGCCGTGAAATGAACACTGAAGCTTTCTTT
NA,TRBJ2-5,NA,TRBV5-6,CASSPRGGMGETQYF,TGTGCCAGCAGCCCACGTGGGGGAATGGGAGAGACCCAGTACTTC
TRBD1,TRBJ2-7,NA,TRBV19,CASSLATTGAYEQYF,TGTGCCAGTAGTTTGGCGACAACAGGGGCCTACGAGCAGTACTTC
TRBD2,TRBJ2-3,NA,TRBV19,CASSIDTTSGSTDTQYF,TGTGCCAGTAGTATAGATACGACTAGCGGGAGCACAGATACGCAGTATTTT
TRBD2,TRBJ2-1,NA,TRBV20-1,CSARHAGVPYNEQFF,TGCAGTGCTAGACATGCGGGAGTGCCGTACAATGAGCAGTTCTTC
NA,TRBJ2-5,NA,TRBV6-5,CASSYEGHRQETQYF,TGTGCCAGCAGTTACGAGGGTCACAGGCAAGAGACCCAGTACTTC
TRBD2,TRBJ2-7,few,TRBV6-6,CASSYRGFGGEQYF,TGTGCCAGCAGTTACCGCGGGTTCGGGGGGGAGCAGTACTTC
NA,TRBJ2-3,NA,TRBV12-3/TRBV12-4,CASTLRLSGTDTQYF,TGTGCCAGCACTCTGAGACTATCGGGAACAGATACGCAGTATTTT
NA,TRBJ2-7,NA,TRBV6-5,CASSYGPGGSYEQYF,TGTGCCAGCAGTTACGGACCCGGAGGTTCCTACGAGCAGTACTTC
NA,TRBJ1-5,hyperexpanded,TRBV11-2,CASSLTETPNQPQHF,TGTGCCAGCAGCCTTACAGAGACACCAAATCAGCCCCAGCATTTT
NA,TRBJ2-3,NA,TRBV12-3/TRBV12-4,CASSNQRDTQYF,TGTGCCAGCAGTAACCAGCGGGATACGCAGTATTTT
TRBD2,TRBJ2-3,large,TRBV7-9,CASSSGLAGVADTQYF,TGTGCCAGCAGCTCCGGACTAGCGGGAGTCGCAGATACGCAGTATTTT
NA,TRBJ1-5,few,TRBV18,CASSPPGGNQPQHF,TGTGCCAGCTCACCTCCGGGGGGCAATCAGCCCCAGCATTTT
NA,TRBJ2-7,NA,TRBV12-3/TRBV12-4,CASSLTGTNEQYF,TGTGCCAGCAGCTTAACAGGGACCAACGAGCAGTACTTC
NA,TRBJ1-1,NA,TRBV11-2,CASSPLRGANTEAFF,TGTGCCAGCAGCCCCCTGAGGGGGGCGAACACTGAAGCTTTCTTT
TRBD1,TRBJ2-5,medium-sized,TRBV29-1,CSVTGGQGGETQYF,TGCAGCGTTACGGGTGGACAGGGGGGAGAGACCCAGTACTTC
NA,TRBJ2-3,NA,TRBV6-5,CASSYLDRRTDTQYF,TGTGCCAGCAGTTATCTTGACAGGCGCACAGATACGCAGTATTTT
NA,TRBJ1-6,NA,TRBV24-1,CATSEGWDNSPLHF,TGTGCCACCAGTGAAGGTTGGGATAATTCACCCCTCCACTTT
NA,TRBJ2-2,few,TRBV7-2,CASSPPQATGELFF,TGTGCCAGCAGCCCCCCACAGGCCACCGGGGAGCTGTTTTTT
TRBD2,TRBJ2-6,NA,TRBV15,CATSRIAGEGSYEKYF,TGTGCCACCAGCAGAATCGCGGGGGAAGGTTCCTACGAGAAATACTTC
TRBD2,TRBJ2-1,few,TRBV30,CAWSVVRTSGSKSNNEQFF,TGTGCCTGGAGTGTCGTTAGGACTAGCGGGAGCAAAAGTAACAATGAGCAGTTCTTC
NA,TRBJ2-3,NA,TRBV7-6,CASRSSTGVGTDTQYF,TGTGCCAGCCGCTCCTCAACGGGAGTGGGAACAGATACGCAGTATTTT
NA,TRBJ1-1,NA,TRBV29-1,CSVHGGAGNTEAFF,TGCAGCGTTCACGGAGGGGCAGGGAACACTGAAGCTTTCTTT
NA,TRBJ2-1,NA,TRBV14,CASKGIEGYNEQFF,TGTGCCAGCAAAGGGATTGAAGGCTACAATGAGCAGTTCTTC
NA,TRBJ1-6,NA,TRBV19,CASTLGQNNSPLHF,TGTGCCAGTACCCTAGGACAGAATAATTCACCCCTCCACTTT
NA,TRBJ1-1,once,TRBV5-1,CASSSHYRAARDTEAFF,TGCGCCAGCAGCTCACATTACCGGGCCGCCAGGGACACTGAAGCTTTCTTT
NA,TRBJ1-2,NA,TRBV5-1,CASSFDPSPGGYTF,TGCGCCAGCAGCTTTGACCCGTCCCCGGGTGGCTACACCTTC
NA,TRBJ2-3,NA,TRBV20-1,CSAILRGDTQYF,TGCAGTGCTATTCTGCGGGGAGATACGCAGTATTTT
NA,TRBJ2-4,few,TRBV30,CAWSAGGVFQYF,TGTGCCTGGAGTGCGGGTGGTGTCTTTCAGTACTTC
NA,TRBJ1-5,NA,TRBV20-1,CSALRPGQGFNRPQHF,TGCAGTGCCCTCCGGCCGGGGCAGGGATTCAATCGGCCCCAGCATTTT
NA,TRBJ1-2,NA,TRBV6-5,CASSYGGGYGYTF,TGTGCCAGCAGTTACGGGGGGGGCTATGGCTACACCTTC